This T cell receptor beta chain came from a study of T cell repertoires in aging, cancer and after chemotherapy. About the research overall: Paired samples before and after chemotherapy came from chronic lymphocytic leukemia patients on fludarabine- or bendamustine-based regimens. The whole study produced a dataset of some 9 million TCR reads. Study findings and constraints: Age-matched healthy donors had significantly more diverse, less clonal blood TCR repertoires than untreated cancer patients. Thymic emigration or peripheral T cell expansion may be impaired by lymphoid organ infiltration in hematological cancer.

The CDR3 runs 14 residues. V was pared by 5 bases and J by 11 bases, with 20 bases between. Germline CDR1 and CDR2: SGHAT and FQDESV (reference sequence). Amplification of TCR beta used genomic DNA extracted from peripheral blood. A mixed TRB-A/B primer pool amplified rearranged TRB by multiplex touch-down PCR. In TCRdb, the multiplex PCR reads were re-called with MiXCR into one record per CDR3 protein. The sample includes some 5,000 distinct CDR3 sequences, 23% of them seen just once. On this clonotype: Antigen: not known.

The genes are TRBV11-1 and TRBJ2-3; the D gene is possibly TRBD2 (6 bases). This receptor was taken from a human donor with a blood cancer. The sequenced material came from blood. This chain's CDR3 is CASSPYGGRGKQYF. The CDR3 region has the DNA TGTGCCAGCAGCCCCTATGGAGGGCGGGGAAAGCAGTATTTT.